This T cell receptor beta chain is drawn from a study of metastatic and nonmetastatic thyroid tumors (dated by TCRdb to the early 2020s). For context, the study as a whole: Repertoires were compared across peripheral blood and tumor or nodule tissue samples from malignant and benign thyroid patients.

This clone was detected ten times or more. No antigen is known for it. The record has no base qualities; no much larger clone is one base away. The method was PCR. The sequencer listed for this sample is Illumina HiSeq 4000. High-throughput sequencing was used to profile the TCR beta-chain CDR3 region of each patient. Regarding the original processing steps: The researchers built a classifier to tell apart papillary thyroid cancer patients with distant metastasis, based on CDR3 differences among clinicopathological groups. To measure repertoire diversity the researchers used the Shannon index, while the Morisita-Horn index served to gauge how similar the tumor and blood repertoires were. TCRdb itself trimmed the public reads at Q25 with fastp, ran MiXCR and retained productive beta chains. In this record, the V and J calls reflect TCRdb's handling and not the investigators' own analysis. In this sample the table shows 20,000 to 25,000 clones, roughly 22% of which occur a single time. The ten largest clones represent under 30% of the sample.

No treatment had been received by any patient before thyroid surgery. Using T-cell receptor beta sequencing, the researchers looked back retrospectively at clinical samples from patients, gathered between the early 2010s and the late 2010s. From the cysteine up to the phenylalanine, the CDR3 has a length of 14 residues. Of all the DNA, just the CDR3 is kept, 42 bases in frame from base 1. Trimming costs V 6 bases and J 0 bases, and their ends lie 12 bases apart. CDR1 is given as SGHTS and CDR2 as YDEGEE, both from the germline V gene. What the work shows at the level of the full study, not this receptor alone: In both blood and tumor samples, TCR beta diversity was reported to be significantly higher in malignant tumors than in benign nodules.

This TCR came from a female donor with papillary thyroid cancer or a benign thyroid nodule (not recorded which). Some clones in this sample may be carry-over from other donors' samples. The sequenced sample was blood. The chain was built from TRBV5-8 and TRBJ1-1; the D gene lacks a confident call. The bases read TGTGCCAGCACCCCCCGGGCCTTGAACACTGAAGCTTTCTTT. This is translated as CASTPRALNTEAFF.